This TCR beta chain appears in the sequencing data of a study of cytomegalovirus exposure and HLA in healthy donors. Study outcomes and limitations: Some V segments, TRBV6-2 and TRBV6-3 among them, were indistinguishable and were therefore excluded.

Comment on this clone: Its cognate antigen is unknown.

V lost 3 bases to trimming and J lost 11 bases, with 12 bases between them. Germline V CDR1 and CDR2: SGHTA, FQGNSA. There are 12 residues in the CDR3. The study ran its PCR with 60 Vbeta and 13 Jbeta primers. Repertoires were generated with immunoSEQ multiplex PCR, while TCRdb's copy carries only in-frame clones and drops some. This table holds roughly 120,000 clones, around two thirds found once. This sequence joins TRBV7-2 and TRBJ2-3; D ambiguous. Material: PBMCs. The TCR comes from a woman aged 40 to 55 in good health and CMV-seropositive. The CDR3 region is CASSFSHQVQYF. The CDR3 DNA sequence: TGTGCCAGCAGCTTCTCCCACCAGGTGCAGTATTTT.